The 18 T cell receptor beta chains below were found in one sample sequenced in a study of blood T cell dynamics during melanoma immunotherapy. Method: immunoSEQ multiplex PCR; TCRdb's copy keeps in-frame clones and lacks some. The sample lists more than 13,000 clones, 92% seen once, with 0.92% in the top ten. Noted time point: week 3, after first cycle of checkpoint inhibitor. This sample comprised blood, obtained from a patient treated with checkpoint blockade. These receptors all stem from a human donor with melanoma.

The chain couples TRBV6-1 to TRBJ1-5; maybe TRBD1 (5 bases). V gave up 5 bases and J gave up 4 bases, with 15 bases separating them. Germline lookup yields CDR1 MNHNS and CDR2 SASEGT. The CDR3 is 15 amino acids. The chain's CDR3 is CASSLRQITNQPQHF. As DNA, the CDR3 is TGTGCCAGCAGTTTGAGACAGATAACAAATCAGCCCCAGCATTTT.

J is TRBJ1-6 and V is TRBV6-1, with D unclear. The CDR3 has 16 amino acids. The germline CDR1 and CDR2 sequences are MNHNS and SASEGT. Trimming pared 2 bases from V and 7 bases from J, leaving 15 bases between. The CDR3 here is CASSELPSTGNSPLHF. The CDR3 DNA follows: TGTGCCAGCAGTGAACTCCCAAGCACGGGAAATTCACCCCTCCACTTT.

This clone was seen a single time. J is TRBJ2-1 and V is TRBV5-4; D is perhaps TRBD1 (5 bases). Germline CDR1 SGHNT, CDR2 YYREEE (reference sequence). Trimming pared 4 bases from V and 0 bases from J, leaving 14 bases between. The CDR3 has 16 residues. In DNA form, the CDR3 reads TGTGCCAGCAGCCCTGTGGGGCCGAGCTCCTACAATGAGCAGTTCTTC. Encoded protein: CASSPVGPSSYNEQFF.

In nucleotides, the CDR3 is TGCGCCAGCAGCGGAATAGCGGGCACTAGCACAGATACGCAGTATTTT. Its protein is CASSGIAGTSTDTQYF. The gene calls are TRBV5-1 and TRBJ2-3; 7 bases line up with TRBD2. This CDR3 has 16 amino acids. V lost 4 bases to trimming and J lost 0 bases; unmatched junction nucleotides: 8. Germline V gene sequence: CDR1 SGHRS, CDR2 YFSETQ.

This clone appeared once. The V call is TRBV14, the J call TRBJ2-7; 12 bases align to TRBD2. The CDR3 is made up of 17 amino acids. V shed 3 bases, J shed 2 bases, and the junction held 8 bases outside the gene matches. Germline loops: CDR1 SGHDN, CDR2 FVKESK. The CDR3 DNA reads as TGTGCCAGCAGCCAGGGCCTAGGACTAGCGGGGCCCTACGAGCAGTACTTC. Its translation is CASSQGLGLAGPYEQYF.

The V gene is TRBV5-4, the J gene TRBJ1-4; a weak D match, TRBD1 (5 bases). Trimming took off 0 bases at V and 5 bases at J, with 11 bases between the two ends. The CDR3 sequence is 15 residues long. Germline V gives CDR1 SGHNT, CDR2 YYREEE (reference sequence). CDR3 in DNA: TGTGCCAGCAGCTTGGGGGGACTAGGAAATGAAAAACTGTTTTTT. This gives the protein CASSLGGLGNEKLFF.

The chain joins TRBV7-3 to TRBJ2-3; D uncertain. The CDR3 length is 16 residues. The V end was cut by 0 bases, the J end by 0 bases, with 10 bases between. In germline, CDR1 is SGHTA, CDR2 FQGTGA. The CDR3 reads CASSLTGGVSTDTQYF. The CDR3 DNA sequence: TGTGCCAGCAGCTTAACGGGCGGAGTAAGCACAGATACGCAGTATTTT.

The CDR3 DNA follows: TGCAGCTCGGGGGCCAAAGAGACCCAGTACTTC. It encodes CSSGAKETQYF. The genes are TRBV29-1 and TRBJ2-5; D assignment may be TRBD1 or TRBD2 (6 bases each). Germline values: CDR1 SQVTM, CDR2 ANQGSEA. Trimming stripped 8 bases from V and 3 bases from J, with 10 bases between. There are 11 residues in the CDR3.

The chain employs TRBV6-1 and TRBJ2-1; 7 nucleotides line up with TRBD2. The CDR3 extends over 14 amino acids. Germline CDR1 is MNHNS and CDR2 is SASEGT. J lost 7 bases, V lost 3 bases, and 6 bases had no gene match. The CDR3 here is CASSETDGGNEQFF. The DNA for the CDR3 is TGTGCCAGCAGTGAGACCGACGGGGGGAATGAGCAGTTCTTC.

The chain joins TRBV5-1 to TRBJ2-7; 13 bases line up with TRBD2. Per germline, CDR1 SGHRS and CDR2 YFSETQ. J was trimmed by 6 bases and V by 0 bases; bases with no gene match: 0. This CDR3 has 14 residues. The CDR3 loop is CASSLGTSGGEQYF. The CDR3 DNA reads TGCGCCAGCAGCTTGGGGACTAGCGGGGGCGAGCAGTACTTC.

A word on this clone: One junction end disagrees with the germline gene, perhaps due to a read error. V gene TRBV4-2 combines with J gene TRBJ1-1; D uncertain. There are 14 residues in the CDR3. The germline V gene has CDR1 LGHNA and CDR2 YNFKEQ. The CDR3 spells CASSRPGRNTEAFF. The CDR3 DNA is TGTGCCAGCAGCCGGCCGGGTCGTAACACCGAAGCTTTCTTT.

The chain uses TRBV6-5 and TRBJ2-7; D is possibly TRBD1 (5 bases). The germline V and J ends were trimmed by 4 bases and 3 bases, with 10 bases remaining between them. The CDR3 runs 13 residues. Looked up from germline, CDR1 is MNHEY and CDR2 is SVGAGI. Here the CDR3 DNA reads TGTGCCAGCAGTTCCCAGGGATACTACGAGCAGTACTTC. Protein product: CASSSQGYYEQYF.

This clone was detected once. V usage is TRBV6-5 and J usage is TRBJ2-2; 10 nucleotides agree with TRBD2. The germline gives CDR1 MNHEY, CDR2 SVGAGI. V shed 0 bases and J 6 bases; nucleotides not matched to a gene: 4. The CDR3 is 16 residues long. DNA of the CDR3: TGTGCCAGCAGTTACTCGGGACTAGCGTTTTCCGGGGAGCTGTTTTTT. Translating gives CASSYSGLAFSGELFF.

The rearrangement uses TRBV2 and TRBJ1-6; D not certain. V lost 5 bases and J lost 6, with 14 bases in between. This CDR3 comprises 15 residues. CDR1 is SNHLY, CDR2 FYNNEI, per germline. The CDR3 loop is CASSPQAPLNSPLHF. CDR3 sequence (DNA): TGTGCCAGCAGTCCCCAGGCACCGCTTAATTCACCCCTCCACTTT.

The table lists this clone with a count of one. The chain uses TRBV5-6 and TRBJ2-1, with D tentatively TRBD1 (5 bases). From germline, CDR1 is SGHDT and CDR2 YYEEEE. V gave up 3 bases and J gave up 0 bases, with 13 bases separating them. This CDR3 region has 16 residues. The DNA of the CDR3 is TGTGCCAGCAGCTCAGTGGGGCGGTACTCCTACAATGAGCAGTTCTTC. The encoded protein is CASSSVGRYSYNEQFF.

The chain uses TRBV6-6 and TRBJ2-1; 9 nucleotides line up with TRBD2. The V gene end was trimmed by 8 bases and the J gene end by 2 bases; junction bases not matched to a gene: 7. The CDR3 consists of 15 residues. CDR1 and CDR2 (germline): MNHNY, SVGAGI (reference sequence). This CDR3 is CASQGLAGTYNEQFF. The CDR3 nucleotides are TGTGCCAGCCAGGGGCTAGCGGGAACCTACAATGAGCAGTTCTTC.

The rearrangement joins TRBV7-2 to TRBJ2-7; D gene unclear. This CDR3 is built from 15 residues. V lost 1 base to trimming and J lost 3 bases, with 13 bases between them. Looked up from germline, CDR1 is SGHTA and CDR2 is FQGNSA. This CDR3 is CASSLGGGGLYEQYF. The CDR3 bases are TGTGCCAGCAGCTTAGGGGGTGGTGGCCTCTACGAGCAGTACTTC.

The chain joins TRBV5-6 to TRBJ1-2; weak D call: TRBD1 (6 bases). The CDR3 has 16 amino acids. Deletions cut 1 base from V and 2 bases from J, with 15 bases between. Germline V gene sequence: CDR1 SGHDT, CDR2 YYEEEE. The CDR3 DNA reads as TGTGCCAGCAGCTTGACGGTCGGACAGCCAAACTATGGCTACACCTTC. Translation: CASSLTVGQPNYGYTF.